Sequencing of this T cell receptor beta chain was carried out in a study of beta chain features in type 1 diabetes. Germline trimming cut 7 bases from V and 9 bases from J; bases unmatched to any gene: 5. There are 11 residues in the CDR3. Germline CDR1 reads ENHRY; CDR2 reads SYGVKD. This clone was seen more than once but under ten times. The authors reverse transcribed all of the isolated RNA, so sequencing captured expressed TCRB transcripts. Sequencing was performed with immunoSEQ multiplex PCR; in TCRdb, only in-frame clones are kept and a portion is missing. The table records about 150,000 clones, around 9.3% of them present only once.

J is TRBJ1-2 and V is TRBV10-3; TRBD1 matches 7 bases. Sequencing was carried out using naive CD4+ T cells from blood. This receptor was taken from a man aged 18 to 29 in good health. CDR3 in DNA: TGTGCCATCACCACAGGGGACAGCTACACCTTC. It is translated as CAITTGDSYTF.